The subject of this entry is one T cell receptor (beta chain). No antigen is known for it. This sample is drawn from a study of cytomegalovirus exposure and HLA in healthy donors. Whole-study results and caveats: Association of a missense DCLRE1C variant with TCR beta V- and J-gene trimming was reported in a later analysis. The later analysis indicated that the majority of CMV-associated TCR beta chains appeared HLA-restricted. CMV serostatus alone was available as immune exposure information.

The CDR3 length is 14 residues. Germline lookup yields CDR1 MGHRA and CDR2 YSYEKL. V was shortened by 3 bases and J by 4 bases, with 12 bases between the two germline ends. Among the donors, all were healthy bone marrow donors. It was with 60 Vbeta and 13 Jbeta primers that the PCR ran. The protocol was immunoSEQ multiplex PCR, while the TCRdb copy is restricted to in-frame clones and leaves out a portion. The table lists over 150,000 clones, approximately 84% of them singletons. The origin of this receptor is a young man in good health and CMV-seronegative. Sequencing was carried out using PBMCs. The V call is TRBV4-1, the J call TRBJ2-5; a possible D gene is TRBD2 (6 bases). Here the CDR3 DNA reads TGCGCCAGCAGCCACGGAGGGGCAGGAGAGACCCAGTACTTC. Translation: CASSHGGAGETQYF.